This T cell receptor (beta chain) emerged from a study of regulatory T cells in long-lasting Graves disease. Time point defined: newly diagnosed GD, antithyroid drugs for less than 3 months. The TCR library used RNA extracted from PBMCs. Whole-study findings and limits: Researchers reported studying only peripheral blood, not thyroid tissue.

CDR3 length: 13 amino acids. V was clipped by 10 bases and J by 2 bases, with 14 bases between them. The germline V gene has CDR1 LNHDA and CDR2 SQIVND (reference sequence). Construction of TCR beta libraries relied on iRepertoire HTBI primers and on Arm-PCR targeting CDR3 regions. TCRdb processed the multiplex PCR reads anew with MiXCR; each CDR3 protein has one entry. This table holds about 200,000 distinct CDR3 sequences, roughly 20% found once. This clonotype was counted at least ten times. No antigen is known for it. The data also belong to a second study, concerning T cells in Graves' hyperthyroidism and ophthalmopathy. From that report: The patients, who ranged from 18 to 65 in age, presented with newly diagnosed hyperthyroidism lasting under 2 months. Among clonotypes expanded in thyroid above 0.001, most were also found in blood.

The chain combines TRBV19 with TRBJ1-2, with D possibly matching TRBD1 (5 bases). The sequencing here drew on peripheral blood mononuclear cells (PBMCs), taken at new diagnosis, from a patient treated with antithyroid drugs. The origin of this receptor is a woman aged 25 to 45 with Graves disease. The CDR3 spells CATVGGENYGYTF. As DNA, the CDR3 is TGTGCCACCGTCGGGGGGGAAAACTATGGCTACACCTTC. Full variable domain (missing parts from reference TRBV19 and TRBJ1-2): DGGITQSPKYLFRKEGQNVTLSCEQNLNHDAMYWYRQDPGQGLRLIYYSQIVNDFQKGDIAEGYSVSREKKESFPLTVTSAQKNPTAFYLCATVGGENYGYTFGSGTRLTVV.